Listed here are 6 T cell receptor beta chains from one sample, sequenced in a study of technical replicates of blood from several donors. Assay: immunoSEQ multiplex PCR; the TCRdb copy retains only in-frame clones and omits some. The sample includes around 100,000 clones, approximately 96% seen only once; the top ten take over 0.2%. The source material was T cells isolated from PBMCs. The receptors stem from a human donor in good health.

This chain uses TRBV6-1 with TRBJ2-1; D unresolved. The germline V gene has CDR1 MNHNS and CDR2 SASEGT. V shed 3 bases and J shed 5 bases, with 8 bases lying between them. The CDR3 sequence is 13 residues long. The CDR3 loop is CASSDIQHNEQFF. In DNA form, the CDR3 reads TGTGCCAGCAGTGATATACAGCACAATGAGCAGTTCTTC.

The rearrangement links TRBV6-5 to TRBJ2-7, with a possible D match to TRBD1 (5 bases). The germline V and J ends were trimmed by 5 bases and 7 bases, with 9 bases remaining between them. The length of the CDR3 is 11 residues. CDR1 is MNHEY and CDR2 is SVGAGI in the germline V gene. The CDR3 coding sequence is TGTGCCAGCAGTAACACAGGAGAGCAGTACTTC. Translated, it gives CASSNTGEQYF.

The chain uses TRBV11-3 and TRBJ1-1, with 8 nucleotides matching TRBD1. The CDR3 covers 15 residues. The trim removed 3 bases at V and 0 bases at J, leaving 3 bases unmatched. Per the germline V gene, CDR1 is SGHNT and CDR2 is YENEEA. CDR3 bases: TGTGCCAGCAGCTTGAGACAGGGGATGAACACTGAAGCTTTCTTT. As protein: CASSLRQGMNTEAFF.

There are a few counts of this clone. The chain combines TRBV7-6 with TRBJ1-1; D is possibly TRBD1 (6 bases). V lost 2 bases and J lost 0, with 13 bases in between. CDR3 size: 16 residues. Germline lookup yields CDR1 SGHVS and CDR2 FNYEAQ. CDR3 amino acids: CASSLTGGHMNTEAFF. CDR3 in DNA: TGTGCCAGCAGCTTAACCGGGGGGCATATGAACACTGAAGCTTTCTTT.

The rearrangement joins TRBV7-9 to TRBJ2-7; 10 bases map to TRBD2. The CDR3 extends over 15 amino acids. With V trimmed by 4 bases and J by 5 bases, 8 bases remained unmatched. Germline CDR1 SEHNR, CDR2 FQNEAQ (reference sequence). The CDR3: CASSSLLAGVDEQYF. As DNA, the CDR3 is TGTGCCAGCAGCTCCCTCCTAGCGGGAGTCGACGAGCAGTACTTC. The full variable domain, with the rest looked up from reference TRBV7-9 and TRBJ2-7, is DTGVSQNPRHKITKRGQNVTFRCDPISEHNRLYWYRQTLGQGPEFLTYFQNEAQLEKSRLLSDRFSAERPKGSFSTLEIQRTEQGDSAMYLCASSSLLAGVDEQYFGPGTRLTVT.

The chain has TRBV10-3 and TRBJ1-4, with no clear D. Trimming shortened V by 5 bases and J by 0 bases, and 13 bases separated the two germline ends. The germline CDR1 and CDR2 sequences are ENHRY and SYGVKD. The CDR3 runs to 16 residues. The CDR3 sequence: CAISQGSPATNEKLFF. The CDR3 DNA is TGTGCCATCAGTCAAGGGAGCCCCGCAACTAATGAAAAACTGTTTTTT.